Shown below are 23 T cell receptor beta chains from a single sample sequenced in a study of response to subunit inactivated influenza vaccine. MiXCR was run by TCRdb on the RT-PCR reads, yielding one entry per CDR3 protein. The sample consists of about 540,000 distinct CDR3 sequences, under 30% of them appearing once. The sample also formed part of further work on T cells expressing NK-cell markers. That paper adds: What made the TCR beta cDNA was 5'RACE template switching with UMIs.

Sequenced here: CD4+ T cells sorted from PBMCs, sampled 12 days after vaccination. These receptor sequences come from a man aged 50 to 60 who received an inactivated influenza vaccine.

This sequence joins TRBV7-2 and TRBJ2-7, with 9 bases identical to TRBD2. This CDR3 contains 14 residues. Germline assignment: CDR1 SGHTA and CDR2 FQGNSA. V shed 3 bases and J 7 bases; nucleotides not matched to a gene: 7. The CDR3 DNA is TGTGCCAGCAGCTTTAGCGGGGGACTTGGGGAGCAGTACTTC. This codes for CASSFSGGLGEQYF.

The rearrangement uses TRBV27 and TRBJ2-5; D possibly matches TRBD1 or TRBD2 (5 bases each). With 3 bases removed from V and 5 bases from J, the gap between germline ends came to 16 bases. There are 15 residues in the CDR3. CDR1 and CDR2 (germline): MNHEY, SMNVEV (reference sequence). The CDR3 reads CASSFGDAMRETQYF. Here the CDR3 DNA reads TGTGCCAGCAGTTTTGGGGACGCGATGAGGGAGACCCAGTACTTC.

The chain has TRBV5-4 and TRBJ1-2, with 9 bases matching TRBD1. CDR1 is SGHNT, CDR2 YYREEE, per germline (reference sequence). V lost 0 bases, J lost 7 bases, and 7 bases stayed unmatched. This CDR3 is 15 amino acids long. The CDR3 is CASSLGGGQGFGYTF. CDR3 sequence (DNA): TGTGCCAGCAGCTTGGGTGGGGGACAGGGTTTTGGCTACACCTTC.

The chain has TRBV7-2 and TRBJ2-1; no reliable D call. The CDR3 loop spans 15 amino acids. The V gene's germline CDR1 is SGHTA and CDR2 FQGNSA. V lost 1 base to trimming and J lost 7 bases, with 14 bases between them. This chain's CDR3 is CASSLVSLGDNEQFF. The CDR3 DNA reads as TGTGCCAGCAGCTTAGTCTCCCTCGGTGATAATGAGCAGTTCTTC.

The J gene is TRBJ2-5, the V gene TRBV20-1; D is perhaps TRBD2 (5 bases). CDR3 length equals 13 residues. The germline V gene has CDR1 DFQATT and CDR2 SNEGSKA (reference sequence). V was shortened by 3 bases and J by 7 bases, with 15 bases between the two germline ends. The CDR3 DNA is TGCAGTGCTAGCAACAGCGGACGTGGGACCCAGTACTTC. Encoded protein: CSASNSGRGTQYF.

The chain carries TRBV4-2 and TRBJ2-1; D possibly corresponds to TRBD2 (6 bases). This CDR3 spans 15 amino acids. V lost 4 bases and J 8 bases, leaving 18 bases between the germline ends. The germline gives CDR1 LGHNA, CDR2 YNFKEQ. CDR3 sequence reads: CASSPLGGERDEQFF. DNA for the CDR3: TGTGCCAGCAGCCCGTTAGGCGGGGAACGTGATGAGCAGTTCTTC.

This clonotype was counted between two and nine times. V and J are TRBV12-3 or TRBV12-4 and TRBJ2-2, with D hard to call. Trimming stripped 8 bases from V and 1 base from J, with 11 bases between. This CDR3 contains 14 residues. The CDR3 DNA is TGTGCCAGCCGTAGTAGGTTGAACACCGGGGAGCTGTTTTTT. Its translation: CASRSRLNTGELFF.

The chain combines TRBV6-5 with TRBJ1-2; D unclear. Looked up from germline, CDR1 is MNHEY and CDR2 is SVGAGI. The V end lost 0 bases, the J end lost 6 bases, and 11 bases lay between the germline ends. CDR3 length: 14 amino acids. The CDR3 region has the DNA TGTGCCAGCAGTTACTCGCAGGCGCTCAATGGCTACACCTTC. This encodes CASSYSQALNGYTF.

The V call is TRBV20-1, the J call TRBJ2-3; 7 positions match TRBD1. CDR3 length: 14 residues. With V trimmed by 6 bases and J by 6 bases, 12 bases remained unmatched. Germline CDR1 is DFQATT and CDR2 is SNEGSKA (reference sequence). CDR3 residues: CSAAGGDGLDTQYF. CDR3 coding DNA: TGCAGTGCAGCAGGGGGTGACGGCTTGGATACGCAGTATTTT.

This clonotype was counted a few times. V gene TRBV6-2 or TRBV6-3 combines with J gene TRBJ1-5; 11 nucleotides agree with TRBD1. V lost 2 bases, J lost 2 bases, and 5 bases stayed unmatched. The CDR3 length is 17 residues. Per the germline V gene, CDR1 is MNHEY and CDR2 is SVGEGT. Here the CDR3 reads CASSYGTGGFGNQPQHF. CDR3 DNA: TGTGCCAGCAGTTACGGGACAGGGGGGTTCGGCAATCAGCCCCAGCATTTT.

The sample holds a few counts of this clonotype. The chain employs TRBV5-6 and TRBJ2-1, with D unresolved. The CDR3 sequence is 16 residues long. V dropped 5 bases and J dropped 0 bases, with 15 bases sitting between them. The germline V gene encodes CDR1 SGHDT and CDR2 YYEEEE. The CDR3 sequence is CASSPSLSSSYNEQFF. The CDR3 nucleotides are TGTGCCAGCAGTCCAAGCCTCTCGAGCTCCTACAATGAGCAGTTCTTC.

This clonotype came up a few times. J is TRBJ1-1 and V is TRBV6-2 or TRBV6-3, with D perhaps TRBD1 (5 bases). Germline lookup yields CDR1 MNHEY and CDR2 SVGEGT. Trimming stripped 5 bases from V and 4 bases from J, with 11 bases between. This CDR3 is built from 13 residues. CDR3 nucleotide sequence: TGTGCCAGCAGTGCGTGGGGGACCACTGAAGCTTTCTTT. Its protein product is CASSAWGTTEAFF.

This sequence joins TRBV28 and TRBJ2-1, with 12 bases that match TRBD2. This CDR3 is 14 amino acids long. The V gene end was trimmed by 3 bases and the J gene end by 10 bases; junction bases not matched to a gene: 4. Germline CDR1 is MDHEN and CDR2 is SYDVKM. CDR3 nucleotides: TGTGCCAGCAGTTTGACTAGCGGGAGAAGAGAGCAGTTCTTC. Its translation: CASSLTSGRREQFF.

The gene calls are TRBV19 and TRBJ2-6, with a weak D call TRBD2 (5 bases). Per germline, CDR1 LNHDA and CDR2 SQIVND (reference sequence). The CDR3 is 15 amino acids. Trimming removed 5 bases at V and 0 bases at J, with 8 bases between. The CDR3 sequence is CASSWRSSGANVLTF. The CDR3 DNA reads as TGTGCCAGTAGTTGGAGGAGCTCTGGGGCCAACGTCCTGACTTTC.

The CDR3 coding sequence is TGTGCCAGCAGCCGCGCCACGACAGGGAGGGATGAAAAACTGTTTTTT. Translated, it gives CASSRATTGRDEKLFF. The V call is TRBV28, the J call TRBJ1-4; TRBD1 matches at 7 bases. Germline CDR1 and CDR2: MDHEN and SYDVKM. J gave up 6 bases and V 6 bases, and 13 bases lay outside the gene matches. This CDR3 has 16 amino acids.

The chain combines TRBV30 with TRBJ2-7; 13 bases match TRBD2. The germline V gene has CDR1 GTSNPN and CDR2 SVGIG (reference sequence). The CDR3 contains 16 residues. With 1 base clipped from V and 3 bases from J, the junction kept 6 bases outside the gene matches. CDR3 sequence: CAWSGIRTSGSYEQYF. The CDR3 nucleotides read TGTGCCTGGAGTGGAATTAGGACTAGCGGGAGCTACGAGCAGTACTTC.

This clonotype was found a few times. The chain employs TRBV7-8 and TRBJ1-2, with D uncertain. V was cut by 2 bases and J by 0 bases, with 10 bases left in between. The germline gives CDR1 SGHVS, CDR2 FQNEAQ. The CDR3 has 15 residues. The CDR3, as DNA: TGTGCCAGCAGCTTAACCGACGGAGCTAACTATGGCTACACCTTC. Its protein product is CASSLTDGANYGYTF.

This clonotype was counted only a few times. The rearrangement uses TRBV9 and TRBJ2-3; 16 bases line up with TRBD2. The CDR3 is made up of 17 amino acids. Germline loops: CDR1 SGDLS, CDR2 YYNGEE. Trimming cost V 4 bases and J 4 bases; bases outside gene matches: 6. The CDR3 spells CASSPGTSGRAADTQYF. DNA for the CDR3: TGTGCCAGCAGCCCCGGGACTAGCGGGAGGGCAGCAGATACGCAGTATTTT.

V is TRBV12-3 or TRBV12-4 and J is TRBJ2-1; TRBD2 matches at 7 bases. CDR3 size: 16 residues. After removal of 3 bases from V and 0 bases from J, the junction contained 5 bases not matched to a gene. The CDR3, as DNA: TGTGCCAGCAGTTTTACGGCTAGCGGCTCCTACAATGAGCAGTTCTTC. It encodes CASSFTASGSYNEQFF.

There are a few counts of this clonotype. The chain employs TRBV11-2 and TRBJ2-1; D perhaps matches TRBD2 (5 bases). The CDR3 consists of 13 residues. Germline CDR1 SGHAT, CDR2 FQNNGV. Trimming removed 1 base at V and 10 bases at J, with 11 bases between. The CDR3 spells CASSLVGMREQFF. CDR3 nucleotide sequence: TGTGCCAGCAGCTTAGTCGGGATGCGGGAGCAGTTCTTC.

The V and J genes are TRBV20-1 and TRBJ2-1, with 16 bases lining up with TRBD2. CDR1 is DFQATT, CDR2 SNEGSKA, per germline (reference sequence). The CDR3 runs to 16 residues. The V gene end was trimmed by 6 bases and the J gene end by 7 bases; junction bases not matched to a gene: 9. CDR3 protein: CSATGTSGGARNEQFF. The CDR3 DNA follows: TGCAGTGCCACCGGGACTAGCGGGGGGGCCAGGAATGAGCAGTTCTTC.

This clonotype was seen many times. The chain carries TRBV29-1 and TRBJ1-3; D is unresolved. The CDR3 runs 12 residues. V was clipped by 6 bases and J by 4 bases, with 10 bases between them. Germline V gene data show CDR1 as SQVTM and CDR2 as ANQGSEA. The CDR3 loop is CSVTRDGNTIYF. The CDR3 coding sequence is TGCAGCGTCACTCGCGACGGAAACACCATATATTTT.

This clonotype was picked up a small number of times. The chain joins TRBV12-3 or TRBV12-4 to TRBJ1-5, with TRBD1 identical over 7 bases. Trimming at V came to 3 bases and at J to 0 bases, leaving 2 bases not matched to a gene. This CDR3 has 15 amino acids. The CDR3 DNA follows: TGTGCCAGCAGTTTGGACAGGCTTAGCAATCAGCCCCAGCATTTT. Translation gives CASSLDRLSNQPQHF.